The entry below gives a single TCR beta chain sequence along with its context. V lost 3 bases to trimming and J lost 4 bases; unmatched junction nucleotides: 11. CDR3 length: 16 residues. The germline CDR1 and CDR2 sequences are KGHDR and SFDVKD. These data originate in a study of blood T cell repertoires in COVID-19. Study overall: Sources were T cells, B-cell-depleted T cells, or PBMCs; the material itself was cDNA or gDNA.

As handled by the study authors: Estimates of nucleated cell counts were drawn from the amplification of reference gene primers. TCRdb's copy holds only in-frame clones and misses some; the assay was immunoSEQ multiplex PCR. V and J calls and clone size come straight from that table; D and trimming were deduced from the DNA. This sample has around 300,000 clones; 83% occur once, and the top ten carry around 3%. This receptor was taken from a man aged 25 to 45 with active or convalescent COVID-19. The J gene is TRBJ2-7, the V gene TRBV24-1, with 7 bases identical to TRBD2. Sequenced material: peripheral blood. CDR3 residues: CATSDVGRWGGYEQYF. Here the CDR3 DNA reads TGTGCCACCAGTGATGTGGGACGGTGGGGGGGGTACGAGCAGTACTTC.